These T cell receptor beta chains were read from a single sample in a study of cytomegalovirus exposure and HLA in healthy donors. Only in-frame clones appear in the TCRdb table, and some are missing; sequencing was by immunoSEQ multiplex PCR. Here the sample spans approximately 210,000 clones, about four fifths being singletons. The sample taken for sequencing was PBMCs. These receptors all stem from a woman in her forties in good health and CMV-seronegative. CDR3s include the opening cysteine and the closing phenylalanine or tryptophan. The D gene is left open where the match is weak. Only some rows state a clone size, as once, few, many or a class for expanded clones.

J: TRBJ1-3
D: NA
V: TRBV5-1
size: NA
CDR3: CASSLIPEPGNTIYF
DNA: TGCGCCAGCAGCCTAATCCCCGAGCCTGGAAACACCATATATTTT

J: TRBJ1-5
D: NA
V: TRBV5-1
size: once
CDR3: CASSPDSSNQPQHF
DNA: TGCGCCAGCAGCCCGGACAGTAGCAATCAGCCCCAGCATTTT

J: TRBJ2-1
D: TRBD2
V: TRBV19
size: NA
CDR3: CASRLTRTSGRAYNEQFF
DNA: TGTGCCAGTAGGCTGACTCGAACTAGCGGGAGGGCGTACAATGAGCAGTTCTTC

J: TRBJ2-1
D: NA
V: TRBV27
size: NA
CDR3: CASSLYGSGDEQFF
DNA: TGTGCCAGCAGTTTATACGGGAGTGGCGATGAGCAGTTCTTC

J: TRBJ2-7
D: TRBD2
V: TRBV4-3
size: NA
CDR3: CASSQDGRTSSYEQYF
DNA: TGCGCCAGCAGCCAAGATGGACGGACTAGCAGCTACGAGCAGTACTTC

J: TRBJ2-7
D: TRBD1
V: TRBV7-2
size: NA
CDR3: CASSEGTGGSYEQYF
DNA: TGTGCCAGCAGCGAGGGGACAGGGGGGTCCTACGAGCAGTACTTC

J: TRBJ1-2
D: TRBD1
V: TRBV7-8
size: NA
CDR3: CASSRGTDYGYTF
DNA: TGTGCCAGCAGCCGCGGGACAGACTATGGCTACACCTTC

J: TRBJ1-3
D: NA
V: TRBV29-1
size: NA
CDR3: CSVSGTFGNTIYF
DNA: TGCAGCGTTTCCGGGACATTCGGAAACACCATATATTTT

J: TRBJ2-7
D: NA
V: TRBV7-2
size: NA
CDR3: CASSVGLIYEQYF
DNA: TGTGCCAGCAGCGTGGGACTGATCTACGAGCAGTACTTC

J: TRBJ2-1
D: TRBD2
V: TRBV5-4
size: NA
CDR3: CASSWGGGRAENEQFF
DNA: TGTGCCAGCAGCTGGGGCGGCGGGAGGGCCGAGAATGAGCAGTTCTTC

J: TRBJ1-1
D: TRBD1
V: TRBV10-3
size: NA
CDR3: CAISEAPGQGTEAFF
DNA: TGTGCCATCAGTGAGGCCCCGGGACAGGGAACTGAAGCTTTCTTT

J: TRBJ2-5
D: NA
V: TRBV18
size: NA
CDR3: CASSPGREETQYF
DNA: TGTGCCAGCTCACCAGGGCGGGAAGAGACCCAGTACTTC

J: TRBJ2-1
D: NA
V: TRBV11-3
size: NA
CDR3: CASSLDVLADNEQFF
DNA: TGTGCCAGCAGCTTAGATGTACTAGCCGACAATGAGCAGTTCTTC

J: TRBJ2-2
D: TRBD1
V: TRBV7-3
size: NA
CDR3: CASSLRDSRNTGELFF
DNA: TGTGCCAGCAGCCTACGGGACAGCCGAAACACCGGGGAGCTGTTTTTT

J: TRBJ2-5
D: NA
V: TRBV5-5
size: NA
CDR3: CASSFLANQETQYF
DNA: TGTGCCAGCAGCTTCCTAGCGAACCAAGAGACCCAGTACTTC

J: TRBJ2-3
D: TRBD2
V: TRBV7-2
size: NA
CDR3: CASSPTSGTDTQYF
DNA: TGTGCCAGCAGCCCTACTAGCGGCACAGATACGCAGTATTTT

J: TRBJ2-5
D: NA
V: TRBV6-5
size: NA
CDR3: CASSVTGEGTQYF
DNA: TGTGCCAGCAGCGTTACGGGGGAAGGGACCCAGTACTTC

J: TRBJ1-4
D: NA
V: TRBV4-2
size: NA
CDR3: CASSQNTGATNEKLFF
DNA: TGTGCCAGCAGCCAGAATACAGGAGCAACTAATGAAAAACTGTTTTTT

J: TRBJ2-7
D: TRBD2
V: TRBV29-1
size: NA
CDR3: CSVIASGLYEQYF
DNA: TGCAGCGTTATCGCTAGCGGGCTGTACGAGCAGTACTTC

J: TRBJ2-5
D: NA
V: TRBV7-2
size: NA
CDR3: CASSLSSGARQETQYF
DNA: TGTGCCAGCAGCTTAAGTAGCGGAGCCCGCCAAGAGACCCAGTACTTC

J: TRBJ2-5
D: NA
V: TRBV5-1
size: NA
CDR3: CASSLSTAGRQETQYF
DNA: TGCGCCAGCAGCTTGTCGACAGCCGGAAGGCAAGAGACCCAGTACTTC

J: TRBJ1-1
D: NA
V: TRBV6-5
size: few
CDR3: CASRRDTEAFF
DNA: TGTGCCAGCAGGCGGGACACTGAAGCTTTCTTT

J: TRBJ1-5
D: TRBD1
V: TRBV7-3
size: NA
CDR3: CASSPTGDGNQPQHF
DNA: TGTGCCAGCAGCCCCACAGGGGATGGCAATCAGCCCCAGCATTTT

J: TRBJ1-6
D: NA
V: TRBV4-3
size: few
CDR3: CASSQGTDSTLHF
DNA: TGCGCCAGCAGCCAAGGGACGGACTCTACCCTCCACTTT

J: TRBJ1-4
D: TRBD1
V: TRBV19
size: NA
CDR3: CASSADRGGIANEKLFF
DNA: TGTGCCAGTAGTGCCGACAGGGGGGGCATAGCTAATGAAAAACTGTTTTTT

J: TRBJ2-2
D: NA
V: TRBV4-3
size: NA
CDR3: CASSRKGGGPNTGELFF
DNA: TGCGCCAGCAGCCGGAAGGGGGGAGGGCCGAACACCGGGGAGCTGTTTTTT

J: TRBJ1-5
D: TRBD1
V: TRBV5-1
size: NA
CDR3: CASSLTGVQPQHF
DNA: TGCGCCAGCAGCTTGACAGGGGTTCAGCCCCAGCATTTT

J: TRBJ1-1
D: NA
V: TRBV12-5
size: NA
CDR3: CASGLGVQNTEAFF
DNA: TGTGCTAGTGGCCTGGGAGTCCAGAACACTGAAGCTTTCTTT

J: TRBJ2-1
D: TRBD2
V: TRBV27
size: NA
CDR3: CASSLRLAGARRDYNEQFF
DNA: TGTGCCAGCAGCCTAAGACTAGCGGGAGCTCGAAGGGACTACAATGAGCAGTTCTTC

J: TRBJ1-5
D: NA
V: TRBV5-1
size: NA
CDR3: CASSVDSSNQPQHF
DNA: TGCGCCAGCAGCGTGGACTCTAGCAATCAGCCCCAGCATTTT

J: TRBJ2-2
D: NA
V: TRBV15
size: NA
CDR3: CATSRARGTNTGELFF
DNA: TGTGCCACCAGCAGAGCTAGGGGCACGAACACCGGGGAGCTGTTTTTT

J: TRBJ1-4
D: TRBD1
V: TRBV27
size: NA
CDR3: CASRRQGTSTTNEKLFF
DNA: TGTGCCAGCAGACGACAGGGGACTTCTACAACTAATGAAAAACTGTTTTTT

J: TRBJ2-1
D: NA
V: TRBV7-3
size: NA
CDR3: CASSLTGQKQFF
DNA: TGTGCCAGCAGCTTGACAGGCCAAAAGCAGTTCTTC

J: TRBJ2-2
D: TRBD2
V: TRBV7-8
size: NA
CDR3: CASSGVVAGGGPGELFF
DNA: TGTGCCAGCAGCGGTGTGGTCGCGGGGGGGGGCCCCGGGGAGCTGTTTTTT

J: TRBJ1-3
D: TRBD1
V: TRBV7-2
size: NA
CDR3: CASSLDRAYSGNTIYF
DNA: TGTGCCAGCAGCTTGGACAGGGCCTACTCTGGAAACACCATATATTTT

J: TRBJ2-4
D: TRBD1
V: TRBV5-8
size: NA
CDR3: CASSLGPGGSGNIQYF
DNA: TGTGCCAGCAGCTTGGGACCAGGGGGATCGGGGAACATTCAGTACTTC

J: TRBJ2-3
D: TRBD2
V: TRBV9
size: NA
CDR3: CASSVATSGGHTQYF
DNA: TGTGCCAGCAGCGTAGCTACTAGCGGGGGACATACGCAGTATTTT

J: TRBJ2-3
D: NA
V: TRBV5-3
size: few
CDR3: CARIGLWADTQYF
DNA: TGTGCCAGAATCGGGTTGTGGGCAGATACGCAGTATTTT

J: TRBJ2-1
D: TRBD2
V: TRBV2
size: NA
CDR3: CASAAGVYNEQFF
DNA: TGTGCCAGCGCAGCGGGAGTATACAATGAGCAGTTCTTC

J: TRBJ1-2
D: NA
V: TRBV30
size: NA
CDR3: CAWSVEHNRGYTF
DNA: TGTGCCTGGAGTGTAGAACACAACAGGGGCTACACCTTC

J: TRBJ1-1
D: TRBD1
V: TRBV5-3
size: NA
CDR3: CARSPGQGSSDTEAFF
DNA: TGTGCCAGAAGCCCAGGACAGGGGAGTTCGGACACTGAAGCTTTCTTT

J: TRBJ1-1
D: NA
V: TRBV11-2
size: NA
CDR3: CASSLATGGGTEAFF
DNA: TGTGCCAGCAGCTTAGCCACGGGGGGAGGTACTGAAGCTTTCTTT

J: TRBJ2-3
D: TRBD2
V: TRBV12-5
size: NA
CDR3: CASGPGTTPPPTQYF
DNA: TGTGCTAGTGGACCCGGGACTACTCCGCCCCCTACGCAGTATTTT

J: TRBJ2-1
D: NA
V: TRBV28
size: NA
CDR3: CASTHQDWASYNEQFF
DNA: TGTGCCAGCACACACCAGGACTGGGCGTCCTACAATGAGCAGTTCTTC

J: TRBJ2-7
D: TRBD2
V: TRBV4-3
size: NA
CDR3: CASSQDPPKGGVAGGNEQYF
DNA: TGCGCCAGCAGCCAAGATCCGCCCAAAGGAGGAGTAGCGGGAGGGAACGAGCAGTACTTC

J: TRBJ2-1
D: NA
V: TRBV5-1
size: NA
CDR3: CASSLQDSALEQFF
DNA: TGCGCCAGCAGCTTGCAGGATTCCGCCCTGGAGCAGTTCTTC

J: TRBJ2-3
D: TRBD2
V: TRBV30
size: NA
CDR3: CAWTPGGTLFYF
DNA: TGTGCCTGGACCCCGGGGGGGACATTGTTTTATTTT

J: TRBJ1-5
D: TRBD1
V: TRBV6-1
size: few
CDR3: CASSEGRGRGQPQHF
DNA: TGTGCCAGCAGTGAGGGCAGGGGGCGCGGTCAGCCCCAGCATTTT

J: TRBJ2-5
D: TRBD1
V: TRBV5-4
size: NA
CDR3: CASSLAGQGEETQYF
DNA: TGTGCCAGCAGCTTGGCAGGACAGGGTGAAGAGACCCAGTACTTC

J: TRBJ1-4
D: NA
V: TRBV19
size: NA
CDR3: CASSIGGVGEKLFF
DNA: TGTGCCAGTAGTATCGGAGGGGTAGGAGAAAAACTGTTTTTT

J: TRBJ1-6
D: NA
V: TRBV5-1
size: once
CDR3: CASSLVGVRGGSPLHF
DNA: TGCGCCAGCAGCTTGGTAGGAGTTCGAGGCGGTTCACCCCTCCACTTT

J: TRBJ2-7
D: TRBD2
V: TRBV5-6
size: NA
CDR3: CASSPDSSGRAYEQYF
DNA: TGTGCCAGCAGCCCTGACTCTAGCGGGAGGGCCTACGAGCAGTACTTC

J: TRBJ2-6
D: TRBD1
V: TRBV7-9
size: NA
CDR3: CASSLQGAMGANVLTF
DNA: TGTGCCAGCAGCTTGCAGGGGGCGATGGGGGCCAACGTCCTGACTTTC

J: TRBJ1-2
D: NA
V: TRBV10-1
size: NA
CDR3: CASSGGRCYGYTF
DNA: TGCGCCAGCAGTGGGGGGCGGTGCTATGGCTACACCTTC

J: TRBJ2-5
D: NA
V: TRBV7-7
size: once
CDR3: CACRGSGSQETQYF
DNA: TGTGCCTGCCGCGGGTCGGGGTCCCAAGAGACCCAGTACTTC

J: TRBJ2-5
D: TRBD1
V: TRBV6-5
size: NA
CDR3: CASSTGDLKTQYF
DNA: TGTGCCAGCAGTACAGGGGACCTGAAGACCCAGTACTTC

J: TRBJ2-3
D: NA
V: TRBV14
size: NA
CDR3: CASSQYQGPTDTQYF
DNA: TGTGCCAGCAGCCAATATCAGGGGCCCACAGATACGCAGTATTTT